Shown below are 29 T cell receptor beta chains from a single sample sequenced in a study of blood T cell repertoires in COVID-19. Profiled with immunoSEQ multiplex PCR; TCRdb holds only in-frame clones, not every one. This sample has some 65,000 clones, with 85% found just once. The source material was peripheral blood. These receptor sequences come from an elderly man with acute or convalescent COVID-19.

The V gene is TRBV11-3, the J gene TRBJ1-1; no firm D call. This CDR3 comprises 14 residues. V lost 5 bases and J lost 1, with 11 bases in between. Per the germline V gene, CDR1 is SGHNT and CDR2 is YENEEA. Here the CDR3 DNA reads TGTGCCAGCAGCGAAGGACTGAGGAACACTGAAGCTTTCTTT. Protein sequence: CASSEGLRNTEAFF.

The rearrangement uses TRBV28 and TRBJ1-2; 9 nucleotides match TRBD1. V lost 8 bases to trimming and J lost 7 bases; unmatched junction nucleotides: 8. This CDR3 has 13 residues. The germline CDR1 and CDR2 sequences are MDHEN and SYDVKM. CDR3 residues: CASEGTGFVGYTF. The CDR3 region has the DNA TGTGCCAGCGAGGGGACAGGGTTTGTTGGCTACACCTTC.

CDR3 region: CASSSLGINYGYTF. In nucleotides, the CDR3 is TGTGCCAGCAGTTCCCTCGGGATTAACTATGGCTACACCTTC. The chain recombines TRBV6-6 with TRBJ1-2; D gene unclear. Germline V gene lookup returns CDR1 MNHNY and CDR2 SVGAGI (reference sequence). The CDR3 sequence is 14 residues long. V gave up 4 bases and J gave up 1 base, with 10 bases separating them.

The chain recombines TRBV5-1 with TRBJ2-3, with 7 bases lining up with TRBD2. The germline V gene encodes CDR1 SGHRS and CDR2 YFSETQ. The CDR3 loop spans 16 amino acids. With 4 bases clipped from V and 2 bases from J, the junction kept 10 bases outside the gene matches. CDR3 DNA sequence: TGCGCCAGCAGCCCCTTTGGGGGGGGAAACACAGATACGCAGTATTTT. The encoded protein is CASSPFGGGNTDTQYF. The full variable domain, with the rest looked up from reference TRBV5-1 and TRBJ2-3, is KAGVTQTPRYLIKTRGQQVTLSCSPISGHRSVSWYQQTPGQGLQFLFEYFSETQRNKGNFPGRFSGRQFSNSRSEMNVSTLELGDSALYLCASSPFGGGNTDTQYFGPGTRLTVL.

The rearrangement uses TRBV15 and TRBJ2-7, with 11 bases lining up with TRBD2. J lost 7 bases, V lost 3 bases, and 11 bases had no gene match. The CDR3 totals 16 residues. CDR1 LNHNV and CDR2 YYDKDF come from the germline V gene (reference sequence). CDR3 sequence: CATSRKGLAGGGEQYF. The CDR3 coding sequence is TGTGCCACCAGCAGGAAAGGACTAGCGGGTGGCGGGGAGCAGTACTTC.

J is TRBJ2-7 and V is TRBV7-2, with D possibly being TRBD1 (6 bases). CDR3 length: 14 residues. Trimming removed 4 bases from V and 1 base from J, with 11 bases in between. CDR1 and CDR2 from the germline V gene are SGHTA and FQGNSA. This CDR3 reads CASSSRTVSYEQYF. The DNA of the CDR3 is TGTGCCAGCAGCTCGCGGACAGTATCCTACGAGCAGTACTTC. The full variable domain, completed using reference TRBV7-2 and TRBJ2-7, is GAGVSQSPSNKVTEKGKDVELRCDPISGHTALYWYRQSLGQGLEFLIYFQGNSAPDKSGLPSDRFSAERTGGSVSTLTIQRTQQEDSAVYLCASSSRTVSYEQYFGPGTRLTVT.

The chain combines TRBV7-2 with TRBJ2-7; possibly TRBD2 for D (5 bases). Trimming shortened V by 7 bases and J by 6 bases, and 19 bases separated the two germline ends. Germline V lookup: CDR1 SGHTA, CDR2 FQGNSA. The length of the CDR3 is 14 residues. The CDR3 nucleotides read TGTGCCAGCACCGACAACGGGGTGACCCCCGAGCAGTACTTC. This codes for CASTDNGVTPEQYF.

J is TRBJ2-3 and V is TRBV28; 7 positions agree with TRBD1. The ends lost 5 bases at V and 0 bases at J; junction bases unmatched: 8. Per germline, CDR1 MDHEN and CDR2 SYDVKM. CDR3 size: 16 residues. The CDR3: CASSKDRRPSTDTQYF. CDR3 nucleotides: TGTGCCAGCAGTAAGGACAGGAGACCAAGCACAGATACGCAGTATTTT.

The chain uses TRBV5-1 and TRBJ2-5; D is perhaps TRBD1 (5 bases). Germline V lookup: CDR1 SGHRS, CDR2 YFSETQ. The ends were cut back, 4 bases at V and 1 base at J, with 8 bases in the middle. The CDR3 sequence is 13 residues long. This CDR3 reads CASSRQSQETQYF. The CDR3 nucleotides read TGCGCCAGCAGCCGACAGAGCCAAGAGACCCAGTACTTC.

The chain carries TRBV5-1 and TRBJ2-1, with D possibly matching TRBD1 (6 bases). Germline V gene data show CDR1 as SGHRS and CDR2 as YFSETQ. V was pared by 2 bases and J by 1 base, with 10 bases between. The CDR3 loop spans 15 amino acids. In nucleotides, the CDR3 is TGCGCCAGCAGCTTCCTCGGGACATCCTACAATGAGCAGTTCTTC. This codes for CASSFLGTSYNEQFF.

This clone has only one observation. The gene calls are TRBV9 and TRBJ1-3; perhaps TRBD1 as D (6 bases). Deletions cut 0 bases from V and 3 bases from J, with 7 bases between. The CDR3 is 14 amino acids. CDR1 and CDR2 from the germline V gene are SGDLS and YYNGEE. Here the CDR3 reads CASSVVGGGNTIYF. DNA for the CDR3: TGTGCCAGCAGCGTAGTAGGGGGTGGAAACACCATATATTTT.

V is TRBV24-1 and J is TRBJ1-1; tentatively, D is TRBD1 (5 bases). V lost 7 bases to trimming and J lost 1 base, with 12 bases between them. This CDR3 contains 14 residues. Germline CDR1 and CDR2: KGHDR and SFDVKD. The CDR3 sequence: CATRVGGENTEAFF. The CDR3 coding sequence is TGTGCCACCAGAGTCGGGGGGGAGAACACTGAAGCTTTCTTT.

The chain recombines TRBV11-2 with TRBJ1-2; D ambiguous. This CDR3 contains 13 residues. The germline V gene has CDR1 SGHAT and CDR2 FQNNGV. The V gene lost 2 bases and the J gene lost 3 bases, with 7 bases spanning the gap. The CDR3 region has the DNA TGTGCCAGCAGCTTATTCAGTGACTATGGCTACACCTTC. Amino acids: CASSLFSDYGYTF. The whole variable domain, remainder taken from reference TRBV11-2 and TRBJ1-2, is EAGVAQSPRYKIIEKRQSVAFWCNPISGHATLYWYQQILGQGPKLLIQFQNNGVVDDSQLPKDRFSAERLKGVDSTLKIQPAKLEDSAVYLCASSLFSDYGYTFGSGTRLTVV.

The chain recombines TRBV12-3 or TRBV12-4 with TRBJ1-1; 7 nucleotides agree with TRBD1. This CDR3 is built from 13 residues. V gave up 6 bases and J gave up 4 bases; unmatched junction bases: 5. CDR3 in amino acids: CASRQGSGTEAFF. CDR3 nucleotide sequence: TGTGCCAGCAGACAGGGGTCGGGCACTGAAGCTTTCTTT.

This sequence joins TRBV7-2 and TRBJ1-3, with unresolved D. There are 13 residues in the CDR3. V lost 5 bases and J lost 4, with 9 bases in between. Germline V gene sequence: CDR1 SGHTA, CDR2 FQGNSA. CDR3 sequence (DNA): TGTGCCAGCAGCAGCTCGTTCGGAAACACCATATATTTT. Translated: CASSSSFGNTIYF.

This chain uses TRBV6-6 with TRBJ1-2, with D uncertain. V lost 2 bases to trimming and J lost 9 bases, with 7 bases between them. The CDR3 contains 11 residues. The germline CDR1 and CDR2 sequences are MNHNY and SVGAGI (reference sequence). The CDR3 nucleotides are TGTGCCAGCAGTTACGGTGAGCGCTACACCTTC. Protein sequence: CASSYGERYTF.

The genes are TRBV11-3 and TRBJ1-1; 11 bases fit TRBD1. V gave up 5 bases and J gave up 4 bases; unmatched junction bases: 3. This CDR3 spans 14 amino acids. The V gene's germline CDR1 is SGHNT and CDR2 YENEEA. The CDR3 loop is CASSRDRGGTEAFF. CDR3 in DNA: TGTGCCAGCAGCCGGGACAGGGGGGGCACTGAAGCTTTCTTT.

The CDR3 coding sequence is TGTGCCAGCAGCTTATTTAGCAGCGGAAACATTCAGTACTTC. Translating gives CASSLFSSGNIQYF. The chain uses TRBV7-2 and TRBJ2-4, with a weak D call TRBD2 (5 bases). Looked up from germline, CDR1 is SGHTA and CDR2 is FQGNSA. V lost 2 bases, J lost 6 bases, and 11 bases lay in between. The CDR3 length is 14 residues.

This clone appeared once. The rearrangement joins TRBV9 to TRBJ2-2; unclear D gene. Germline values: CDR1 SGDLS, CDR2 YYNGEE. Trimming left V 0 bases short and J 3 bases short, with 6 bases between. The CDR3 extends over 14 amino acids. In DNA, the CDR3 is TGTGCCAGCAGCGTAGACGGGTACACCGGGGAGCTGTTTTTT. Amino acids: CASSVDGYTGELFF.

The chain combines TRBV2 with TRBJ2-6; the D gene is possibly TRBD1 (6 bases). From germline, CDR1 is SNHLY and CDR2 FYNNEI. Between the trimmed V and J ends, which lost 4 bases and 0 bases, there was a span of 10 bases. This CDR3 spans 16 amino acids. The CDR3 bases are TGTGCCAGCAGTGGGGGGCCGCCCTCTGGGGCCAACGTCCTGACTTTC. It yields the protein CASSGGPPSGANVLTF.

CDR3 in amino acids: CASSRGGAQETQYF. DNA of the CDR3: TGTGCCAGCAGCCGCGGGGGGGCCCAAGAGACCCAGTACTTC. The chain is built from TRBV7-2 and TRBJ2-5; 9 bases are shared with TRBD2. J lost 1 base, V lost 5 bases, and 2 bases had no gene match. The CDR3 sequence is 14 residues long. Germline V CDR1 and CDR2: SGHTA, FQGNSA.

The chain is built from TRBV29-1 and TRBJ1-1; TRBD1 aligns across 7 bases. The J segment lost 1 base and the V segment lost 7 bases, leaving 9 bases of the junction unmatched. CDR3 length equals 14 residues. Germline loops: CDR1 SQVTM, CDR2 ANQGSEA. The CDR3 region is CSAPNRGRNTEAFF. The CDR3 nucleotides are TGCAGCGCGCCCAACAGGGGAAGGAACACTGAAGCTTTCTTT.

The chain carries TRBV19 and TRBJ1-1, with D perhaps TRBD1 (6 bases). This CDR3 region has 13 residues. V dropped 6 bases and J dropped 1 base, with 9 bases sitting between them. Per germline, CDR1 LNHDA and CDR2 SQIVND (reference sequence). CDR3 DNA sequence: TGTGCCAGTAGGCAGGGGCCGAACACTGAAGCTTTCTTT. This codes for CASRQGPNTEAFF.

The chain uses TRBV2 and TRBJ2-2; 8 nucleotides match TRBD1. Unmatched junction bases numbered 4, after V lost 5 bases and J lost 2 bases. The CDR3 extends over 15 amino acids. The V gene's germline CDR1 is SNHLY and CDR2 FYNNEI. This CDR3 is CASSLDRVNTGELFF. CDR3 nucleotides: TGTGCCAGCAGTCTGGACAGGGTCAACACCGGGGAGCTGTTTTTT.

This clone was found once. The gene calls are TRBV9 and TRBJ2-7, with 11 bases lining up with TRBD2. The CDR3 has 14 residues. Losses at the gene ends were 1 base for V and 7 bases for J; bases not matched to a gene: 4. Germline CDR1 is SGDLS and CDR2 is YYNGEE. CDR3 residues: CASSVTSGSGEQYF. The CDR3 region has the DNA TGTGCCAGCAGCGTAACTAGCGGGAGTGGAGAGCAGTACTTC.

The chain has TRBV5-6 and TRBJ2-5; a weak D match, TRBD2 (6 bases). Trimming removed 6 bases at V and 2 bases at J, with 17 bases between. The germline gives CDR1 SGHDT, CDR2 YYEEEE. This CDR3 has 15 residues. CDR3 nucleotide sequence: TGTGCCAGCACCAACCCCGGGACTGATCAAGAGACCCAGTACTTC. It is translated as CASTNPGTDQETQYF.

CDR3 DNA: TGTGCCAGCAGCTCTCGACAGGCCCGTTTTAGGGAGCAGTACTTC. This codes for CASSSRQARFREQYF. This chain uses TRBV14 with TRBJ2-7, with D possibly being TRBD1 (6 bases). Germline V gives CDR1 SGHDN, CDR2 FVKESK. V lost 5 bases and J 7 bases, leaving 21 bases between the germline ends. The CDR3 consists of 15 residues.

V gene TRBV30 combines with J gene TRBJ2-2, with D possibly being TRBD1 (6 bases). Trimming stripped 3 bases from V and 3 bases from J, with 20 bases between. The germline gives CDR1 GTSNPN, CDR2 SVGIG (reference sequence). The CDR3 length is 17 residues. This CDR3 reads CAWSPSTGKFYTGELFF. DNA for the CDR3: TGTGCCTGGAGCCCTTCGACAGGAAAATTCTACACCGGGGAGCTGTTTTTT.

The V call is TRBV2, the J call TRBJ1-4, with 9 bases matching TRBD1. The V and J ends lost 8 bases and 12 bases, in that order; junction bases with no gene match: 4. The CDR3 has 11 amino acids. CDR1 and CDR2 from the germline V gene are SNHLY and FYNNEI. The CDR3 protein is CASPGQGQLFF. The CDR3 nucleotides read TGTGCCAGCCCGGGACAGGGACAACTGTTTTTT.